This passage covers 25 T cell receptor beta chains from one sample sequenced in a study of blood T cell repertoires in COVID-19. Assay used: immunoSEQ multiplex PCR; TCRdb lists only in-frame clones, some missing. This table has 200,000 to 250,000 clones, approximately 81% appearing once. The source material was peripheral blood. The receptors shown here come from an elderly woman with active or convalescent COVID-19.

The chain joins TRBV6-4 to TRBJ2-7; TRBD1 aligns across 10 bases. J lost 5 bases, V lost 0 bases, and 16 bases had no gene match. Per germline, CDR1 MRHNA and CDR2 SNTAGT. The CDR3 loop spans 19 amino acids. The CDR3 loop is CASSDSGPWAGQGIDEQYF. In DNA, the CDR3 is TGTGCCAGCAGTGACTCCGGACCGTGGGCGGGACAGGGGATCGACGAGCAGTACTTC.

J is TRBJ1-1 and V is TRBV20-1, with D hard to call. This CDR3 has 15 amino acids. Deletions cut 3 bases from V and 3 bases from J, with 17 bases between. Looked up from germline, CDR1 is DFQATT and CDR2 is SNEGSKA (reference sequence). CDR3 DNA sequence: TGCAGTGCTAGTAACGCCGGCGGGGAAGACACTGAAGCTTTCTTT. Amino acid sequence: CSASNAGGEDTEAFF.

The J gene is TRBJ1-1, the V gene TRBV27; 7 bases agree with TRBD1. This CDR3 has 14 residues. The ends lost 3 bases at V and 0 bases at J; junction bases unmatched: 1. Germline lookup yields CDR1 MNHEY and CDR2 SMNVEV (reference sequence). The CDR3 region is CASSLDRLNTEAFF. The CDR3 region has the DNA TGTGCCAGCAGTTTGGACAGGTTGAACACTGAAGCTTTCTTT.

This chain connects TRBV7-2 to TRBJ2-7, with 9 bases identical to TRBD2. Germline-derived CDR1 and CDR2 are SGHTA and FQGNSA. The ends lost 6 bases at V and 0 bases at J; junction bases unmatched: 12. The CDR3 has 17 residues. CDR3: CASSPIAGVTGSYEQYF. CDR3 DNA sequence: TGTGCCAGCAGTCCAATAGCGGGGGTCACCGGCTCCTACGAGCAGTACTTC.

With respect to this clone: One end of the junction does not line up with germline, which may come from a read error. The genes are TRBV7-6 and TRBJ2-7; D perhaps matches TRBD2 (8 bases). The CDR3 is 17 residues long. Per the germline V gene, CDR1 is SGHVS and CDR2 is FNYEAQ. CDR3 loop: CASSLVSGGTVGHEQYF. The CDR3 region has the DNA TGTGCCAGCAGTTTAGTCTCGGGAGGGACAGTTGGGCACGAGCAGTACTTC.

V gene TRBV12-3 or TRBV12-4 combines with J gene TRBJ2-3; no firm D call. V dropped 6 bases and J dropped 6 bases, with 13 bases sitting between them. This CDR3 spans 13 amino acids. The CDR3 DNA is TGTGCCAGCAGGGCCAGTGGGCAGGATACGCAGTATTTT. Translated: CASRASGQDTQYF.

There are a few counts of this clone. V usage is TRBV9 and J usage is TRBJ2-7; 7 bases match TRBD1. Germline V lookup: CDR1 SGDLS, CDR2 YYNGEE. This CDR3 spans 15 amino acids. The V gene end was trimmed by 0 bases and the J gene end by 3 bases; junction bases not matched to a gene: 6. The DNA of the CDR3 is TGTGCCAGCAGCGTAGGATTCGGGACAGTCTACGAGCAGTACTTC. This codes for CASSVGFGTVYEQYF.

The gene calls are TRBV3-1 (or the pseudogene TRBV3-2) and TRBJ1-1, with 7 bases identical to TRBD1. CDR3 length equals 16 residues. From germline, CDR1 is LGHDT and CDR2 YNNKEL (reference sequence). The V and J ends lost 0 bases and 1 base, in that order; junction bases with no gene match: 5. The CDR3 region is CASSQDHRGRNTEAFF. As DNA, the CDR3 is TGTGCCAGCAGCCAAGATCATAGGGGGCGGAACACTGAAGCTTTCTTT.

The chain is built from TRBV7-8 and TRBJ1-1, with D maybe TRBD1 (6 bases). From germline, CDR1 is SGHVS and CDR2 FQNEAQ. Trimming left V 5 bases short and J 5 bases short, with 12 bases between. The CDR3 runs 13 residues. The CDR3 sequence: CASSPLRGTEAFF. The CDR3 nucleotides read TGTGCCAGCAGCCCACTTAGGGGGACTGAAGCTTTCTTT.

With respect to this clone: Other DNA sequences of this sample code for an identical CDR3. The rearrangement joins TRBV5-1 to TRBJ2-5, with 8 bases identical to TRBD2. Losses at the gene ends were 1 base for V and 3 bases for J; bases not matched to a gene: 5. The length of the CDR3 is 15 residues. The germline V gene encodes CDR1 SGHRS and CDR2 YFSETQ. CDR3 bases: TGCGCCAGCAGCTTGACGGGAGGGCCCGAAGAGACCCAGTACTTC. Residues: CASSLTGGPEETQYF.

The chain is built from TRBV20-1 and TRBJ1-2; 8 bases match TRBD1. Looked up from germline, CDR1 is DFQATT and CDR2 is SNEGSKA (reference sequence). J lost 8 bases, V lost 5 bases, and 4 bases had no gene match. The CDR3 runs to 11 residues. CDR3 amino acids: CSAETGVGYTF. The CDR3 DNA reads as TGCAGTGCTGAGACAGGGGTAGGCTACACCTTC.

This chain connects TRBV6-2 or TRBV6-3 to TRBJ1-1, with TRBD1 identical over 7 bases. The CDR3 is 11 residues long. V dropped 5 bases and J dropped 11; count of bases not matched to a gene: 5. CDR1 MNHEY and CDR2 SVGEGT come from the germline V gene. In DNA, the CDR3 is TGTGCCAGCAGTATCGGGACAGCGGCTTTCTTT. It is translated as CASSIGTAAFF.

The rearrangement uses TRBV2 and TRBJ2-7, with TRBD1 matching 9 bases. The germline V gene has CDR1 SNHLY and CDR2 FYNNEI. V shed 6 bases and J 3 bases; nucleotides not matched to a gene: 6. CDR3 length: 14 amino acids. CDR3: CASRARQGDYEQYF. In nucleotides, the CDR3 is TGTGCCAGCAGAGCCCGACAGGGGGACTACGAGCAGTACTTC.

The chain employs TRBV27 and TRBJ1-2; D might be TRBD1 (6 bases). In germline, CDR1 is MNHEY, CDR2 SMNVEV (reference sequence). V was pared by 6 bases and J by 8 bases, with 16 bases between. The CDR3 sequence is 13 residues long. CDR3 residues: CASRDQGREGYTF. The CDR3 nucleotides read TGTGCCAGCAGAGACCAGGGGAGGGAGGGCTACACCTTC.

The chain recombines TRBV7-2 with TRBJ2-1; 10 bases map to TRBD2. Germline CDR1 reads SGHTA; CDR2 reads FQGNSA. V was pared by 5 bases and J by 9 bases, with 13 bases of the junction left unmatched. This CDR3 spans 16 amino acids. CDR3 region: CASSPRASGSRGEQFF. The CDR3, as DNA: TGTGCCAGCAGCCCCCGGGCTAGCGGGAGCCGGGGTGAGCAGTTCTTC.

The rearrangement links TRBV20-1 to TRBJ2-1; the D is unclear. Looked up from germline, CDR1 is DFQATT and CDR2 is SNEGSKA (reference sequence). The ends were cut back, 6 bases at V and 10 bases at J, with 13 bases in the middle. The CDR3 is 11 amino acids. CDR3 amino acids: CSARNRREQFF. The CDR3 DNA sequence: TGCAGTGCCCGTAACCGCCGGGAGCAGTTCTTC.

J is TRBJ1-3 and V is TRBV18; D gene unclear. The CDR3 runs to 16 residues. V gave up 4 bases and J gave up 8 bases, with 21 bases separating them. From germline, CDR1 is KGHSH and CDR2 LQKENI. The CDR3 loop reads CASSLFDPGNVDTIYF. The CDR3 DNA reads TGTGCCAGCTCACTTTTTGACCCGGGGAATGTGGACACCATATATTTT.

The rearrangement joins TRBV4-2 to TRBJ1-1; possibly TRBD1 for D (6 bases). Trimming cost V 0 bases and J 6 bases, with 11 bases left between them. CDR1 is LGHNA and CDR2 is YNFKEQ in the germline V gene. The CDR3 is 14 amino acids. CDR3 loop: CASSQEGGLAEAFF. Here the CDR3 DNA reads TGTGCCAGCAGCCAAGAGGGGGGGCTGGCTGAAGCTTTCTTT.

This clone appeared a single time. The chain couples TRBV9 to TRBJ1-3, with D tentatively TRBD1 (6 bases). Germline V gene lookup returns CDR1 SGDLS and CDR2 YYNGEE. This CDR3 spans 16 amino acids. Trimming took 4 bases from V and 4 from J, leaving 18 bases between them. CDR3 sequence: CASSRRGQGTGNTIYF. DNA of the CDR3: TGTGCCAGCAGCCGTCGTGGGCAGGGGACAGGAAACACCATATATTTT.

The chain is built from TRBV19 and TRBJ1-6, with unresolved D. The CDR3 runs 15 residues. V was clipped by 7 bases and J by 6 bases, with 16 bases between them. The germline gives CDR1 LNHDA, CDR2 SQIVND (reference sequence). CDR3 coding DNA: TGTGCCAGTACCTCCGTCGGGTTAGGTAATTCACCCCTCCACTTT. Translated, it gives CASTSVGLGNSPLHF. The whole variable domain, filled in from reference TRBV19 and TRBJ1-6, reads DGGITQSPKYLFRKEGQNVTLSCEQNLNHDAMYWYRQDPGQGLRLIYYSQIVNDFQKGDIAEGYSVSREKKESFPLTVTSAQKNPTAFYLCASTSVGLGNSPLHFGNGTRLTVT.

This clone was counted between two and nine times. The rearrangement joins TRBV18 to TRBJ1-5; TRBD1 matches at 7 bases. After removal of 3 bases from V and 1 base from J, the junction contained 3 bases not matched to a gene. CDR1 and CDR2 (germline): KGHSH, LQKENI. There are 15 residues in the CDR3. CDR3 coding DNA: TGTGCCAGCTCACCGGGGACAGCAAGCAATCAGCCCCAGCATTTT. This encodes CASSPGTASNQPQHF.

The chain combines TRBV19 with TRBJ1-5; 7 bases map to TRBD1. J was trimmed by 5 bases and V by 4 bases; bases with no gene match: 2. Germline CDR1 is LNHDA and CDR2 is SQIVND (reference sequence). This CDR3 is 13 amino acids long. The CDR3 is CASSTTGDQPQHF. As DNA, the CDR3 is TGTGCCAGTAGTACCACAGGGGATCAGCCCCAGCATTTT.

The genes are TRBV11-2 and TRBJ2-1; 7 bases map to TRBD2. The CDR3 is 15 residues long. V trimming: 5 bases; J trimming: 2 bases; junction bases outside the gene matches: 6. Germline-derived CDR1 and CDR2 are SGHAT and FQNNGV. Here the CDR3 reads CASSILRGAYNEQFF. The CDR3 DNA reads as TGTGCCAGCAGCATACTACGGGGGGCCTACAATGAGCAGTTCTTC.

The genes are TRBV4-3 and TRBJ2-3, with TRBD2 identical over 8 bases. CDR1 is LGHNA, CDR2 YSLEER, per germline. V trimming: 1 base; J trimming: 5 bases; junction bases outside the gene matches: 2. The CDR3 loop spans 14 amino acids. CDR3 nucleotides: TGCGCCAGCAGCCAAGGTCTAGCGGGAGATACGCAGTATTTT. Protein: CASSQGLAGDTQYF.

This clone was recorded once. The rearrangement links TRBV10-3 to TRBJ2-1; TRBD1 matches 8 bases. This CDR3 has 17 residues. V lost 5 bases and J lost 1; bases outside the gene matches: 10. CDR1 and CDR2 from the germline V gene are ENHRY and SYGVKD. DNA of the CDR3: TGTGCCATCAGTAGCGGGTTCAGGGGGCGATCCTACAATGAGCAGTTCTTC. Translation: CAISSGFRGRSYNEQFF.